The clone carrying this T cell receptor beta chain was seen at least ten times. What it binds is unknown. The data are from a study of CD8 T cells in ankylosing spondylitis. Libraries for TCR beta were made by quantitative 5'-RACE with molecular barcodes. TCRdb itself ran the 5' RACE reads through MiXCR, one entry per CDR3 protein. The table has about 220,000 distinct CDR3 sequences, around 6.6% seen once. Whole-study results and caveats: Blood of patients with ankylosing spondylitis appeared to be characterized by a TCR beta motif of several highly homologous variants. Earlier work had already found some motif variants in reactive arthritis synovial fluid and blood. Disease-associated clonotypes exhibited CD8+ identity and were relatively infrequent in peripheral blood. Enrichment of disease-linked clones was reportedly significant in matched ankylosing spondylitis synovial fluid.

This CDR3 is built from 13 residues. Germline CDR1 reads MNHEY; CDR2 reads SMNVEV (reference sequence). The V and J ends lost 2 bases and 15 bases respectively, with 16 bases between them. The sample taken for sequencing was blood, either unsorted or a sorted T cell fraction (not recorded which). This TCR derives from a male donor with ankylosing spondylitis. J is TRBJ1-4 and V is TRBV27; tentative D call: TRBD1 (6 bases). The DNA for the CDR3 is TGTGCCAGCAGTTTAAGGGGGGAGGGGATGTTGTTTTTT. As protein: CASSLRGEGMLFF. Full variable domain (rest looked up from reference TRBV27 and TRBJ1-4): EAQVTQNPRYLITVTGKKLTVTCSQNMNHEYMSWYRQDPGLGLRQIYYSMNVEVTDKGDVPEGYKVSRKEKRNFPLILESPSPNQTSLYFCASSLRGEGMLFFGSGTQLSVL.